This T cell receptor (beta chain) was documented in a study of blood T cell repertoires in COVID-19. Study in general: Both acute and convalescent COVID-19 samples were obtained from the United States, Italy and Spain. PBMCs, B-cell-depleted T cells, or T cells were the source of the cDNA or gDNA that made up the material.

The CDR3 has 14 residues. Germline V gene data show CDR1 as GTSNPN and CDR2 as SVGIG (reference sequence). The trim removed 4 bases at V and 4 bases at J, leaving 8 bases unmatched. The authors' processing: The authors estimated nucleated cell counts from reference gene primer amplification. TCRdb's table, derived via immunoSEQ multiplex PCR, lists solely in-frame clones and lacks some. D and trimming come from the DNA, and the V and J calls and clone size come from that table. This table holds more than 200,000 clones, 88% found once. The sequenced sample was peripheral blood. The clonotype originates from a woman in her fifties or sixties with acute or convalescent COVID-19. V gene TRBV30 combines with J gene TRBJ2-7; 9 bases are a match to TRBD1. CDR3 sequence reads: CAWNLGQGGYEQYF. The DNA of the CDR3 is TGTGCCTGGAACCTGGGACAGGGAGGTTACGAGCAGTACTTC.